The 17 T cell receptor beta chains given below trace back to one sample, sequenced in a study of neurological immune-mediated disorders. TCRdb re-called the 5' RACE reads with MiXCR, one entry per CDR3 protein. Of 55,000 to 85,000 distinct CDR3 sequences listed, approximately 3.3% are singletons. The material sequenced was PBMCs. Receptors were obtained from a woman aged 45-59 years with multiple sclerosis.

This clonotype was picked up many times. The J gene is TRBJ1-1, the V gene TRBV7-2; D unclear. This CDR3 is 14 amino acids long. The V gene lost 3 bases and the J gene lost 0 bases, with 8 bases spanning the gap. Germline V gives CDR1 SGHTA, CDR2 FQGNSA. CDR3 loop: CASSFEQLNTEAFF. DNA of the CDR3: TGTGCCAGCAGCTTTGAACAGCTGAACACTGAAGCTTTCTTT.

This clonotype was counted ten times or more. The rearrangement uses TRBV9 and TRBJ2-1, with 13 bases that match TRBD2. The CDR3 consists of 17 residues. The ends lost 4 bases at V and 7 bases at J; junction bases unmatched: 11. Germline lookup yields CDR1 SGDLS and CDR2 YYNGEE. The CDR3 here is CASSPRLAGGSRNEQFF. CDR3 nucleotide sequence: TGTGCCAGCAGCCCGCGACTAGCGGGAGGTTCTCGGAATGAGCAGTTCTTC.

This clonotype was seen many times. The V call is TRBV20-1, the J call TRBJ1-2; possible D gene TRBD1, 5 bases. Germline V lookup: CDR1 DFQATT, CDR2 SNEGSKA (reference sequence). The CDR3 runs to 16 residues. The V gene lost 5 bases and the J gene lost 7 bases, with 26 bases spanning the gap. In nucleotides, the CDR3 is TGCAGTGCTGGACTGGGATCCGGGGGAGCCTTGGGTGGCTACACCTTC. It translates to CSAGLGSGGALGGYTF.

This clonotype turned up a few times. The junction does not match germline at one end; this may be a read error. The CDR3 sequence: CASSLAGGDSTLNF. DNA for the CDR3: TGTGCCAGCAGCTTGGCAGGGGGCGATTCAACCCTCAACTTT. The chain uses TRBV5-6 and TRBJ1-6; the match to TRBD1 covers 8 bases. The CDR3 extends over 14 amino acids. Germline-derived CDR1 and CDR2 are SGHDT and YYEEEE. The variable domain in full, completed from reference TRBV5-6 and TRBJ1-6, reads DAGVTQSPTHLIKTRGQQVTLRCSPKSGHDTVSWYQQALGQGPQFIFQYYEEEERQRGNFPDRFSGHQFPNYSSELNVNALLLGDSALYLCASSLAGGDSTLNFGNGTRLTVT.

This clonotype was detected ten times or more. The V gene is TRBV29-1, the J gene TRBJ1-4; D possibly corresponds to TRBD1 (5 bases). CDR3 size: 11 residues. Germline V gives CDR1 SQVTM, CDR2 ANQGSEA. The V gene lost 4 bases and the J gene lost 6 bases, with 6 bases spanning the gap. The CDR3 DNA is TGCAGCGTTGGGGGCCATGAAAAACTGTTTTTT. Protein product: CSVGGHEKLFF.

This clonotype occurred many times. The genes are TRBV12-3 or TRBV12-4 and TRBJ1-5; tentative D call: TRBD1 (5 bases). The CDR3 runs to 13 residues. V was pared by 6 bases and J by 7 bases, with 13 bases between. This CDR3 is CASSPGGGQPQHF. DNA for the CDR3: TGTGCCAGCAGCCCCGGGGGGGGGCAGCCCCAGCATTTT.

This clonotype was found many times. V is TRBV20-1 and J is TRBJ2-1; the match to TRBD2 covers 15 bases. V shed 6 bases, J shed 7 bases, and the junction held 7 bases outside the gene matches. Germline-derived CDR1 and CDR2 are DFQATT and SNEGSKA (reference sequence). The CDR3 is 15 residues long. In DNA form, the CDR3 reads TGCAGTGCGACCCCCGGGACTAGCGGGGGGAATGAGCAGTTCTTC. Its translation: CSATPGTSGGNEQFF.

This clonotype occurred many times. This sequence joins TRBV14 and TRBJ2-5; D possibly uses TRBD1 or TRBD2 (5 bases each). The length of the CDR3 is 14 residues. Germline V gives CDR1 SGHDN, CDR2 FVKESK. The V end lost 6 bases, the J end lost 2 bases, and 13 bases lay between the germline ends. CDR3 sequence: CASSHGTPQETQYF. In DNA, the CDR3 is TGTGCCAGCAGTCATGGGACGCCACAAGAGACCCAGTACTTC.

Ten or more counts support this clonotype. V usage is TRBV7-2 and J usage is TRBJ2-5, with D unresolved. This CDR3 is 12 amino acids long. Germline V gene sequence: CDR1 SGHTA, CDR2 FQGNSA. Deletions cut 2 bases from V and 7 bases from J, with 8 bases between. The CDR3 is CASSLIRGTQYF. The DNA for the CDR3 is TGTGCCAGCAGCTTAATCCGTGGGACCCAGTACTTC.

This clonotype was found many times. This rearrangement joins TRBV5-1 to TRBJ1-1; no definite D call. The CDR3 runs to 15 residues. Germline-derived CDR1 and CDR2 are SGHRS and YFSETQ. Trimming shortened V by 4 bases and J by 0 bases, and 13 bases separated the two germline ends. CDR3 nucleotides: TGCGCCAGCAGCCCGAGGACGGACTTGAACACTGAAGCTTTCTTT. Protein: CASSPRTDLNTEAFF.

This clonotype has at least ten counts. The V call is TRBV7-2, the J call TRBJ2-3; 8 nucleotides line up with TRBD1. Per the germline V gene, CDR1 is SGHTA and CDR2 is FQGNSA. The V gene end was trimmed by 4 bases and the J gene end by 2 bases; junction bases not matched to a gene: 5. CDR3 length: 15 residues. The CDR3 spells CASSSSGQDTDTQYF. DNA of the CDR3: TGTGCCAGCAGCTCCTCGGGACAGGACACAGATACGCAGTATTTT. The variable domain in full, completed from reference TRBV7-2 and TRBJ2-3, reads GAGVSQSPSNKVTEKGKDVELRCDPISGHTALYWYRQSLGQGLEFLIYFQGNSAPDKSGLPSDRFSAERTGGSVSTLTIQRTQQEDSAVYLCASSSSGQDTDTQYFGPGTRLTVL.

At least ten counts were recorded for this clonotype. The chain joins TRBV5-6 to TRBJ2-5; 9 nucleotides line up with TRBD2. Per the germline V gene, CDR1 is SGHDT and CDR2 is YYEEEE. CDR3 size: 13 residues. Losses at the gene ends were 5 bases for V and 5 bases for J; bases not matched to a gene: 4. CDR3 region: CASSLAGWETQYF. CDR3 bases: TGTGCCAGCAGTCTAGCGGGGTGGGAGACCCAGTACTTC.

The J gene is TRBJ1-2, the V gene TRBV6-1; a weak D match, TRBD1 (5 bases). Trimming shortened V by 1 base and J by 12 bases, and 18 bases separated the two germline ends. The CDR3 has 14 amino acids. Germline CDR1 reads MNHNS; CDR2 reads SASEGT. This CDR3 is CASSEVGGNYCHTF. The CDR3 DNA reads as TGTGCCAGCAGTGAAGTCGGGGGGAACTATTGCCACACCTTC.

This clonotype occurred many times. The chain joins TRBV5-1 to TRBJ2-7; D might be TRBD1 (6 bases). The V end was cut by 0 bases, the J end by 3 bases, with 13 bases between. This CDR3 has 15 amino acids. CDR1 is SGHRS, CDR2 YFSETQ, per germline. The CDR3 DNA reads TGCGCCAGCAGCTTGGACAGGGCGTTTGTCTACGAGCAGTACTTC. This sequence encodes CASSLDRAFVYEQYF.

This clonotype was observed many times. The CDR3 DNA reads TGCAGTGCAAAGCGGGAGGCTAGCACAGATACGCAGTATTTT. Its translation: CSAKREASTDTQYF. V is TRBV20-1 and J is TRBJ2-3; 9 bases align to TRBD2. This CDR3 has 14 residues. In germline, CDR1 is DFQATT, CDR2 SNEGSKA (reference sequence). Germline trimming cut 6 bases from V and 0 bases from J; bases unmatched to any gene: 4.

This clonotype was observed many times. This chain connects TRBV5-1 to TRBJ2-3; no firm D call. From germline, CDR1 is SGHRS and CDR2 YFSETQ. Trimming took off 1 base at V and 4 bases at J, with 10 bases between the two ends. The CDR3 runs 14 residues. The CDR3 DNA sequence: TGCGCCAGCAGCTTGAACTCCGAGGCAGATACGCAGTATTTT. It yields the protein CASSLNSEADTQYF.

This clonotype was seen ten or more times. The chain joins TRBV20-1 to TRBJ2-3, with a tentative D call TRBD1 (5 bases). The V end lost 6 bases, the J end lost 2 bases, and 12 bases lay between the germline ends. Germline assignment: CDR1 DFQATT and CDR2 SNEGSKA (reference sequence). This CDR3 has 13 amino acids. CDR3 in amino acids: CSAGHRLTDTQYF. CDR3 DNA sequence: TGCAGTGCCGGACACCGCCTCACAGATACGCAGTATTTT.